This T cell receptor beta chain was obtained from a study of blood T cell repertoires in COVID-19. Whole-study context: COVID-19 samples from acute and convalescent phases originated in the United States, Italy and Spain. In each case, the material was cDNA or gDNA derived from T cells, B-cell-depleted T cells, or PBMCs.

Here immunoSEQ multiplex PCR was the method, and the copy in TCRdb shows in-frame clones only, minus some. The data hold roughly 230,000 clones, with approximately 82% observed a single time. This CDR3 region has 15 residues. CDR1 is LNHDA and CDR2 is SQIVND in the germline V gene (reference sequence). Unmatched junction bases numbered 6, after V lost 7 bases and J lost 4 bases. What was sequenced was peripheral blood. This TCR came from a woman older than 75 with acute or convalescent COVID-19. The gene calls are TRBV19 and TRBJ1-6; TRBD1 matches 8 bases. DNA of the CDR3: TGTGCCAGTAAGGCTACAGGGGGTTATAATTCACCCCTCCACTTT. It translates to CASKATGGYNSPLHF.